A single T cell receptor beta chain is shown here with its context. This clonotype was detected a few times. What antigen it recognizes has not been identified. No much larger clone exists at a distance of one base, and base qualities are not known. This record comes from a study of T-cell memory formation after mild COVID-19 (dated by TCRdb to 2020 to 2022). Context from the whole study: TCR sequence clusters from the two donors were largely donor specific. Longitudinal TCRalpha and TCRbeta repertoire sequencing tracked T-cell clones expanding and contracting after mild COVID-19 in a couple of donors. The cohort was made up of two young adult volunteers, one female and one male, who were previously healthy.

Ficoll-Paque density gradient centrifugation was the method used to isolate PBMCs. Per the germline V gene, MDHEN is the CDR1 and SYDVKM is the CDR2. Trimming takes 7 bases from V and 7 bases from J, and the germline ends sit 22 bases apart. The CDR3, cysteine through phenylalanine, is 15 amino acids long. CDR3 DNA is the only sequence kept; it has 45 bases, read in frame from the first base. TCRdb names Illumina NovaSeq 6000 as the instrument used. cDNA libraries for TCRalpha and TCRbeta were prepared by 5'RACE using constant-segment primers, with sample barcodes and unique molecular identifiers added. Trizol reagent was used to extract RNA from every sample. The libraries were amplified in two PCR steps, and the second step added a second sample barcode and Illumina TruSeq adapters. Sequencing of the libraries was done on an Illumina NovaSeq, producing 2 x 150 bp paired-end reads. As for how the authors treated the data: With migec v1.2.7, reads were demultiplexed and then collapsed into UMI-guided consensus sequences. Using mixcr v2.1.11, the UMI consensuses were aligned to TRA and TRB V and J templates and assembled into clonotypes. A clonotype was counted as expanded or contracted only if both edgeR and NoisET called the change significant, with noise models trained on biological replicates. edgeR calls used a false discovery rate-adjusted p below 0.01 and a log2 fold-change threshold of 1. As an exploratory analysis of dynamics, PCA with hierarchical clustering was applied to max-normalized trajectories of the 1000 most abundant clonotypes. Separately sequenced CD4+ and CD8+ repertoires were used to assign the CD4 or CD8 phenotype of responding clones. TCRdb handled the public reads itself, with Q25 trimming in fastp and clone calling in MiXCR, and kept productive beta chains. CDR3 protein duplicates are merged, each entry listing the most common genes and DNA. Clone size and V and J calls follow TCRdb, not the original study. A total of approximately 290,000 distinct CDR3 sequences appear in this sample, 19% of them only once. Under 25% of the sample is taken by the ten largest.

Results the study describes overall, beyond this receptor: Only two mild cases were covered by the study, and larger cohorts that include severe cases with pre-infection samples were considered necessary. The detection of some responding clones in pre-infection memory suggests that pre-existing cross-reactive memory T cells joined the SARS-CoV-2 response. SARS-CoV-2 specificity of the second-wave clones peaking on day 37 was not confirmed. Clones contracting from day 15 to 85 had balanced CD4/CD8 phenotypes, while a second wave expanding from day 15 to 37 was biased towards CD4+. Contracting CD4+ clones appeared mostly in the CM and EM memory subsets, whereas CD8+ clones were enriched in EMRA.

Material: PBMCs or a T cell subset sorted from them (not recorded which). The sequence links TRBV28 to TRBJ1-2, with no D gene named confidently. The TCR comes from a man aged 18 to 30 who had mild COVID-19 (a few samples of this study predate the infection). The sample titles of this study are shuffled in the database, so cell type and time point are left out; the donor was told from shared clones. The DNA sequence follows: TGTGCCAGCAACCAAGGAAGAGGTTCCCATTTTGGCTACACCTTC. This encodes CASNQGRGSHFGYTF.